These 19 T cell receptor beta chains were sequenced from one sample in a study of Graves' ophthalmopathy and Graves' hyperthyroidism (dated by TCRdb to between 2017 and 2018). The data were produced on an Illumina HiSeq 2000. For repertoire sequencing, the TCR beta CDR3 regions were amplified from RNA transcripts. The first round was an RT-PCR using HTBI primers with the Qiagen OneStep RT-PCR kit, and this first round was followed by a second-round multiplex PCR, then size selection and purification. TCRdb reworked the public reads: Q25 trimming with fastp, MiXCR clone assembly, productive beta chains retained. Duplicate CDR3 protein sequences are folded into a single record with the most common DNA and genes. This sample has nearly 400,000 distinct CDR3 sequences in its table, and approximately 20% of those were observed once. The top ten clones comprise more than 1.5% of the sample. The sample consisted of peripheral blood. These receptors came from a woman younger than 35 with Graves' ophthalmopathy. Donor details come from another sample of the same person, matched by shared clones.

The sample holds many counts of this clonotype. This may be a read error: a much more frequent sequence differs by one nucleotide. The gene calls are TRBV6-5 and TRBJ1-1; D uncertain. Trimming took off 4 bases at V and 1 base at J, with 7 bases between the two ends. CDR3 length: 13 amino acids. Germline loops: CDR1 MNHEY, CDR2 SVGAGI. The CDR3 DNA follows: TGTGCCAGCAGTTTACAGACGAACACTGAAGCTTTCTTT. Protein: CASSLQTNTEAFF.

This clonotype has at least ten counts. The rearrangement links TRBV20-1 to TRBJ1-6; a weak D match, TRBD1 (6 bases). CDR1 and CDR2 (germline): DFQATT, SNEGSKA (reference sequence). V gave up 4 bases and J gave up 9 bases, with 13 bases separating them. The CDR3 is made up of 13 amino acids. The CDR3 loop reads CSANKQGVSPLHF. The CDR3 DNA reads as TGCAGTGCTAATAAACAGGGAGTTTCACCCCTCCACTTT.

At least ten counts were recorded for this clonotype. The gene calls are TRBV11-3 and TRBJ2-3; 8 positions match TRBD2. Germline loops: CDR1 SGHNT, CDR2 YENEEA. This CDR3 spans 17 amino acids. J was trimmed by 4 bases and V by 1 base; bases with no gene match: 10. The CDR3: CASSLGGSGSGADTQYF. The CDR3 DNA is TGTGCCAGCAGCTTAGGGGGGAGCGGGAGTGGGGCAGATACGCAGTATTTT. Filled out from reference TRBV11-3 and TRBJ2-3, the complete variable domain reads EAGVVQSPRYKIIEKKQPVAFWCNPISGHNTLYWYLQNLGQGPELLIRYENEEAVDDSQLPKDRFSAERLKGVDSTLKIQPAELGDSAVYLCASSLGGSGSGADTQYFGPGTRLTVL.

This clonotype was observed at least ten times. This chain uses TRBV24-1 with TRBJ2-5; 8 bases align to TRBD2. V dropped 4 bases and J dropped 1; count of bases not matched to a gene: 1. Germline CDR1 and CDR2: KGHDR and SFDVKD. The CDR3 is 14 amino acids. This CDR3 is CATSDAGGQETQYF. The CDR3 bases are TGTGCCACCAGTGACGCGGGGGGCCAAGAGACCCAGTACTTC.

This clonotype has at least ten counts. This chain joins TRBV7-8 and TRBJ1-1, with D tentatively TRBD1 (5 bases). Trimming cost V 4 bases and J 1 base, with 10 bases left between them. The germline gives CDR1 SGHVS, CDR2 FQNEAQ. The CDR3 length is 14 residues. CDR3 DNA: TGTGCCAGCAGCTCAAGAGACAGGAACACTGAAGCTTTCTTT. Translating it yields CASSSRDRNTEAFF.

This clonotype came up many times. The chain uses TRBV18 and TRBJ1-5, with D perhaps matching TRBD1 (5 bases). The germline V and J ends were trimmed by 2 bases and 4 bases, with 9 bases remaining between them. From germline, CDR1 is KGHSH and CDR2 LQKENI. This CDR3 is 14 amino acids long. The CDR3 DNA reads TGTGCCAGCTCACCAGTATCAGGGAATCAGCCCCAGCATTTT. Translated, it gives CASSPVSGNQPQHF. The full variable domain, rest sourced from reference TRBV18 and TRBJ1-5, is NAGVMQNPRHLVRRRGQEARLRCSPMKGHSHVYWYRQLPEEGLKFMVYLQKENIIDESGMPKERFSAEFPKEGPSILRIQQVVRGDSAAYFCASSPVSGNQPQHFGDGTRLSIL.

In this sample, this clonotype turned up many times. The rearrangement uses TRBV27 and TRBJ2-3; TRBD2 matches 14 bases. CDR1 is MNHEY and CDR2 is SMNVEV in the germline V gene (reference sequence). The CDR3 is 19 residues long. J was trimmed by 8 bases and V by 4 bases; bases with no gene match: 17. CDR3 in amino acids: CASSSTSGGAYGRFGTQYF. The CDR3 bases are TGTGCCAGCAGTTCGACTAGCGGGGGGGCCTACGGGCGTTTTGGTACGCAGTATTTT.

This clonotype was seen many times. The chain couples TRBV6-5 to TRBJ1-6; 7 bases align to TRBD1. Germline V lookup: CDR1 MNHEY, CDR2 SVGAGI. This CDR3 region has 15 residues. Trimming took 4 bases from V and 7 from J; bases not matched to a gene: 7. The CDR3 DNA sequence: TGTGCCAGCAGTTCTACCGGGACAGAAAATTCACCCCTCCACTTT. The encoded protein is CASSSTGTENSPLHF.

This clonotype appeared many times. The CDR3 region is CASSPETGTQPQHF. Here the CDR3 DNA reads TGTGCCAGCAGCCCAGAGACAGGGACGCAGCCCCAGCATTTT. The chain has TRBV3-1 and TRBJ1-5, with 7 bases fitting TRBD1. CDR1 LGHDT and CDR2 YNNKEL come from the germline V gene (reference sequence). After removal of 4 bases from V and 7 bases from J, the junction contained 7 bases not matched to a gene. The CDR3 consists of 14 residues.

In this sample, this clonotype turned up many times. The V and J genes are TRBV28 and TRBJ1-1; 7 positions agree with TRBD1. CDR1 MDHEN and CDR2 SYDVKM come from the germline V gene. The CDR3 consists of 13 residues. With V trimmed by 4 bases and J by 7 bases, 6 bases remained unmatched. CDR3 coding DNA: TGTGCCAGCAGTTCGCAGGGGGGTGATGAAGCTTTCTTT. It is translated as CASSSQGGDEAFF.

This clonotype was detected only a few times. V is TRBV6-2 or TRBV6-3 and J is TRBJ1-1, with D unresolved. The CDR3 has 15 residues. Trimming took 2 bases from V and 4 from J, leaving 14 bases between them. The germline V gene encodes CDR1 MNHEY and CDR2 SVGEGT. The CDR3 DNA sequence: TGTGCCAGCAGTTACCGTTGGGCAACGAGCACTGAAGCTTTCTTT. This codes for CASSYRWATSTEAFF.

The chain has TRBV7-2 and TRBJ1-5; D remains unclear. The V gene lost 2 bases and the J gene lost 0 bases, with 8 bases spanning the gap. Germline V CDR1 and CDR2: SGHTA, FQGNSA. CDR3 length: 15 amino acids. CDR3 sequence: CASSLYGVSNQPQHF. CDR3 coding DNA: TGTGCCAGCAGCTTATATGGGGTTAGCAATCAGCCCCAGCATTTT.

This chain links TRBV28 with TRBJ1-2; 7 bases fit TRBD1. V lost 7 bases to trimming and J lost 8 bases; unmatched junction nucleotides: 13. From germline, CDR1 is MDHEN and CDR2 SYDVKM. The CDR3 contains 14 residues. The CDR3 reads CASTSETGNGGYTF. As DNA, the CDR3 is TGTGCCAGCACGTCCGAGACAGGGAATGGAGGCTACACCTTC.

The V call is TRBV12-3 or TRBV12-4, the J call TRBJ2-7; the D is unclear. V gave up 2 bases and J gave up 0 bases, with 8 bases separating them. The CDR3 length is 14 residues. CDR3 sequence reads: CASSLTDTSYEQYF. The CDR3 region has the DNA TGTGCCAGCAGTTTAACAGATACCTCCTACGAGCAGTACTTC.

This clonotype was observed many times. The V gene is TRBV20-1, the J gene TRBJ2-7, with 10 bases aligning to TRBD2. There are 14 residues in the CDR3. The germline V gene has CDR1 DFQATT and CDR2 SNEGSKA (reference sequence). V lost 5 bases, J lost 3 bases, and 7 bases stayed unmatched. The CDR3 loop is CSAPGLASRYEQYF. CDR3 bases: TGCAGTGCTCCGGGACTAGCGAGTCGCTACGAGCAGTACTTC.

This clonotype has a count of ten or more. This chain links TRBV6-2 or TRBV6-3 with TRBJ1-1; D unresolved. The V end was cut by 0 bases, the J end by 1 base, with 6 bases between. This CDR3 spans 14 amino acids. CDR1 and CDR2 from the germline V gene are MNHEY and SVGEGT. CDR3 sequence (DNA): TGTGCCAGCAGTTACTCGAACAGGAACACTGAAGCTTTCTTT. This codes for CASSYSNRNTEAFF.

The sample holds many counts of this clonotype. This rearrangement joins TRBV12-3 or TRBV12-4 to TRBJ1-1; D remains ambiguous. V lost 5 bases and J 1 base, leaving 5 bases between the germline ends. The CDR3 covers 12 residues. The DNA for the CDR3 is TGTGCCAGCAGTCAAGAGAACACTGAAGCTTTCTTT. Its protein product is CASSQENTEAFF.

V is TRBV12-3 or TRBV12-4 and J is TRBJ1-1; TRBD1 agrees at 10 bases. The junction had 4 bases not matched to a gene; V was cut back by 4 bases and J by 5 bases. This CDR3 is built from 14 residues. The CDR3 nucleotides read TGTGCCAGCAGTTGGGGACAGGGGATTACTGAAGCTTTCTTT. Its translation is CASSWGQGITEAFF.

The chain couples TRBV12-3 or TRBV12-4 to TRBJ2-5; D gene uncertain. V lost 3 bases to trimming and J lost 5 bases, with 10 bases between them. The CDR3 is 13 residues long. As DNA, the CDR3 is TGTGCCAGCAGTTTGAGTTGGGTGGAGACCCAGTACTTC. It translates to CASSLSWVETQYF.